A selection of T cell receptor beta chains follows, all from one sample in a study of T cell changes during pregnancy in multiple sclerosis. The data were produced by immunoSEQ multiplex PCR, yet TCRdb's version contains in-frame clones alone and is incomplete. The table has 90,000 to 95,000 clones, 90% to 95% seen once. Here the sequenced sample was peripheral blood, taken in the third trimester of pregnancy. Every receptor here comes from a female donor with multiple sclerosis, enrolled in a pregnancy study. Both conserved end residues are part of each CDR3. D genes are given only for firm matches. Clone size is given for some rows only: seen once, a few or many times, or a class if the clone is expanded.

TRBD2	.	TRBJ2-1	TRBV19	CASSISSGGSYNEQFF	TGTGCCAGTAGTATTTCAAGCGGGGGCTCCTACAATGAGCAGTTCTTC
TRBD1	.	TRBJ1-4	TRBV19	CASSIGQGVSEKLFF	TGTGCCAGTAGCATCGGACAGGGGGTCTCTGAAAAACTGTTTTTT
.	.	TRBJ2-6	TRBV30	CAWSAPGALPTSGANVLTF	TGTGCCTGGAGCGCCCCAGGGGCGCTCCCTACCTCTGGGGCCAACGTCCTGACTTTC
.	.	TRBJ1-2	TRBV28	CASSLVLGLYGYTF	TGTGCCAGCAGTTTGGTTCTCGGACTCTATGGCTACACCTTC
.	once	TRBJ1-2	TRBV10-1	CASSPGKELANYGYTF	TGCGCCAGCAGTCCGGGTAAGGAACTAGCTAACTATGGCTACACCTTC
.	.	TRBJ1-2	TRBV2	CASSLTVYGYTF	TGTGCCAGCAGTCTGACAGTCTATGGCTACACCTTC
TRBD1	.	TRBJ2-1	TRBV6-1	CASSARGQGAYNEQFF	TGTGCCAGCAGTGCACGGGGACAGGGGGCTTACAATGAGCAGTTCTTC
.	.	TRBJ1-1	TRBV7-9	CASSLLTEAFF	TGTGCCAGCAGCCTGTTGACTGAAGCTTTCTTT
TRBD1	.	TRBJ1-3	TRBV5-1	CASSGTGMDGNTIYF	TGCGCCAGCAGCGGGACAGGAATGGACGGAAACACCATATATTTT
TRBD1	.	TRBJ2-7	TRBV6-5	CASSSRTGRAYEQYF	TGTGCCAGCAGTTCTCGGACAGGTCGGGCCTACGAGCAGTACTTC
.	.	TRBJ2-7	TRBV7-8	CASSLATVAYEQYF	TGTGCCAGCAGCTTAGCGACAGTAGCCTACGAGCAGTACTTC
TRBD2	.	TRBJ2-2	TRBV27	CASSSPGLVGELFF	TGTGCCAGCAGCAGCCCGGGACTAGTCGGGGAGCTGTTTTTT
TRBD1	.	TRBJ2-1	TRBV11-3	CASSLRTGTDNEQFF	TGTGCCAGCAGCTTACGCACCGGGACAGATAATGAGCAGTTCTTC
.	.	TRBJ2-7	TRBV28	CASSGEYEQYF	TGTGCCAGCAGTGGGGAGTACGAGCAGTACTTC
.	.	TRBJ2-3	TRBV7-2	CASSLSRGSTDTQYF	TGTGCCAGCAGCTTAAGCAGGGGTTCCACAGATACGCAGTATTTT
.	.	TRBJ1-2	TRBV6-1	CASSETYRVGYTF	TGTGCCAGCAGTGAAACGTACAGGGTTGGCTACACCTTC
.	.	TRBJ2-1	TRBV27	CASTPQGGGIYNEQFF	TGTGCCAGCACACCTCAAGGGGGGGGGATTTACAATGAGCAGTTCTTC
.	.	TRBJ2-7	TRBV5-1	CASSPGLLTASGYEQYF	TGCGCCAGCAGCCCTGGACTTCTCACCGCGTCGGGCTACGAGCAGTACTTC
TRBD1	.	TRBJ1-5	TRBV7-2	CASSLRQGPYQPQHF	TGTGCCAGCAGCCTCCGACAGGGGCCTTATCAGCCCCAGCATTTT
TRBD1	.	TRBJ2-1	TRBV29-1	CSVEFGTGGSEQFF	TGCAGCGTTGAATTTGGGACAGGGGGTAGTGAGCAGTTCTTC
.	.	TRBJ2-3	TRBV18	CASSTSTDTQYF	TGTGCCAGCTCAACTAGCACAGATACGCAGTATTTT
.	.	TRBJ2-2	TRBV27	CASSLLGGSGELFF	TGTGCCAGCAGTTTGCTAGGGGGTTCCGGGGAGCTGTTTTTT
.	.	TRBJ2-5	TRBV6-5	CASSYWRGRAAQTQYF	TGTGCCAGCAGTTACTGGCGGGGCAGGGCTGCGCAGACCCAGTACTTC
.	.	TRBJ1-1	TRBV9	CASSVSTEGEAFF	TGTGCCAGCAGCGTATCGACGGAGGGTGAAGCTTTCTTT
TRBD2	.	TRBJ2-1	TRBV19	CASSLPRTGTSGFNEQFF	TGTGCCAGTAGTTTACCCAGGACGGGGACTAGCGGATTCAATGAGCAGTTCTTC
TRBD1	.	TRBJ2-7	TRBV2	CASREQGVYEQYF	TGTGCCAGCAGAGAGCAGGGGGTGTACGAGCAGTACTTC
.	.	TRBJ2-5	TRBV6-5	CASSRSTVTETQYF	TGTGCCAGCAGCCGCTCTACGGTAACAGAGACCCAGTACTTC
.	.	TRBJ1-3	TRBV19	CASSSRGFSGNTIYF	TGTGCCAGTAGTAGCCGGGGGTTCTCTGGAAACACCATATATTTT
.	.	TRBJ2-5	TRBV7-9	CASSFIFQETQYF	TGTGCCAGCAGCTTTATTTTCCAAGAGACCCAGTACTTC
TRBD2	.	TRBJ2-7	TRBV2	CASSESLAGVREQYF	TGTGCCAGCAGTGAATCCCTAGCGGGAGTCCGCGAGCAGTACTTC
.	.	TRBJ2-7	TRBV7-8	CASSLIQGQSYEQYF	TGTGCCAGCAGCTTAATACAAGGACAGTCCTACGAGCAGTACTTC
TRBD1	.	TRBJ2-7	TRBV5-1	CASSRQGPYEQYF	TGCGCCAGCAGCCGACAGGGCCCCTACGAGCAGTACTTC
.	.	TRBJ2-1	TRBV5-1	CASSLGGSAGTNEQFF	TGCGCCAGCAGCTTGGGAGGTTCGGCCGGAACGAATGAGCAGTTCTTC
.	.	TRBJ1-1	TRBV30	CAWRPREIEAFF	TGTGCCTGGAGGCCCCGAGAAATTGAAGCTTTCTTT
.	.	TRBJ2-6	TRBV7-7	CASSLGGSGANVLTF	TGTGCTAGCAGCTTGGGGGGCTCTGGGGCCAACGTCCTGACTTTC
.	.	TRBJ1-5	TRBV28	CASSPSGHGVYQPQHF	TGTGCCAGCAGTCCTTCCGGACATGGGGTATATCAGCCCCAGCATTTT
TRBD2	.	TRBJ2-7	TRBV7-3	CASSISGSSYEQYF	TGTGCCAGCAGCATAAGCGGGAGCTCCTACGAGCAGTACTTC
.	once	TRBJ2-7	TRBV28	CASVMGSSFYEQYF	TGTGCCAGCGTTATGGGGAGCTCCTTCTACGAGCAGTACTTC
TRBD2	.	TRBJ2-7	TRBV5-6	CASSFGTSVYEQYF	TGTGCCAGCAGCTTCGGGACTAGCGTCTACGAGCAGTACTTC
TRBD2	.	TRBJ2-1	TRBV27	CASSPSGGSYNEQFF	TGTGCCAGCAGTCCTAGCGGGGGCTCCTACAATGAGCAGTTCTTC
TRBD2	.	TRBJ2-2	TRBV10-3	CAISPSLPGTRINTGELFF	TGTGCCATCAGCCCTTCCTTACCTGGGACTAGGATAAACACCGGGGAGCTGTTTTTT
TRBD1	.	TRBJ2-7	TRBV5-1	CASRMGTGPYEQYF	TGCGCCAGCAGGATGGGGACAGGTCCCTACGAGCAGTACTTC
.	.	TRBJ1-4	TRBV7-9	CAGGTSGEKLFF	TGTGCCGGGGGGACTTCGGGTGAAAAACTGTTTTTT
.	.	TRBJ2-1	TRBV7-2	CASSLTYPNEQFF	TGTGCCAGCAGCTTAACCTACCCCAATGAGCAGTTCTTC
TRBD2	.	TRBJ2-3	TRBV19	CASSAGLATDTQYF	TGTGCCAGTAGTGCGGGACTAGCCACAGATACGCAGTATTTT
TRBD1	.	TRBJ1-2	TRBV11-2	CASSLAWGQGPYGYTF	TGTGCCAGCAGCTTAGCCTGGGGACAGGGTCCCTATGGCTACACCTTC
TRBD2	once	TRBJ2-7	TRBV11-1	CASSLGLAAYEQYF	TGTGCCAGCAGCTTGGGACTAGCGGCCTACGAGCAGTACTTC
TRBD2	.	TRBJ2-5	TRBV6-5	CASSYSSGRSGTQYF	TGTGCCAGCAGTTACTCTAGCGGGAGGTCCGGGACCCAGTACTTC
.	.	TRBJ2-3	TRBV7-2	CASSKRPPDTQYF	TGTGCCAGCAGCAAGCGGCCCCCAGATACGCAGTATTTT
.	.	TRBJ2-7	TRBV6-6	CASSPLVGAYEQYF	TGTGCCAGCAGCCCCTTGGTAGGAGCCTACGAGCAGTACTTC
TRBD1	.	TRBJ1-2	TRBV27	CASSFIWDRGLSYGYTF	TGTGCCAGCAGTTTCATTTGGGACAGGGGCCTTTCCTATGGCTACACCTTC